This T cell receptor beta chain was retrieved from a study of T cell responses to AZD1222 COVID-19 vaccine. On the study more broadly: Pooling covered second doses at about 4 or about 12 weeks.

The data were produced by immunoSEQ multiplex PCR, yet TCRdb's version contains in-frame clones alone and is incomplete. This sample has some 130,000 clones, with over 75% found just once. Study-level results: Repertoires were sampled only after the peak T cell response. Along spike, vaccine-associated CD4 TCRs were found throughout, with dominance at 160-218 and 743-854.

Only a few counts were recorded for this clone. Its specificity is not known. The CDR3 totals 15 residues. The germline V gene encodes CDR1 LNHDA and CDR2 SQIVND (reference sequence). V lost 3 bases, J lost 11 bases, and 7 bases stayed unmatched. The TCR originated in an adult in good health. Sequenced material: peripheral blood, taken on day 0 of AZD1222 vaccination. The chain has TRBV19 and TRBJ1-6; 10 nucleotides match TRBD1. The CDR3 is CASSISRDRGPPLHF. The CDR3, as DNA: TGTGCCAGTAGTATCTCCCGGGACAGGGGTCCACCCCTCCACTTT.